This T cell receptor beta chain was found in a study of CD8 T cells in ankylosing spondylitis. Study results and caveats: Relatively scarce in peripheral blood, disease-linked clones were CD8+. Ankylosing spondylitis blood appeared to carry a characteristic TCR beta motif of fewer than 10 highly homologous variants.

Quantitative 5'-RACE with molecular barcodes produced the TCR beta libraries. TCRdb processed the 5' RACE reads anew with MiXCR; each CDR3 protein has one entry. The data contain 750,000 to 850,000 distinct CDR3 sequences, about 10% of them singletons. The CDR3 consists of 13 residues. CDR1 is SGHTA, CDR2 FQGNSA, per germline. The V and J ends lost 5 bases and 7 bases respectively, with 12 bases between them. About this clonotype itself: Its antigen remains unidentified.

Input material: blood, either unsorted or a sorted T cell fraction (not recorded which). The chain couples TRBV7-2 to TRBJ2-1, with D possibly called TRBD1 or TRBD2 (5 bases each). The source is a male donor with ankylosing spondylitis. CDR3 DNA sequence: TGTGCCAGCAGCCCCTGGGACGGGAATGAGCAGTTCTTC. As protein: CASSPWDGNEQFF.